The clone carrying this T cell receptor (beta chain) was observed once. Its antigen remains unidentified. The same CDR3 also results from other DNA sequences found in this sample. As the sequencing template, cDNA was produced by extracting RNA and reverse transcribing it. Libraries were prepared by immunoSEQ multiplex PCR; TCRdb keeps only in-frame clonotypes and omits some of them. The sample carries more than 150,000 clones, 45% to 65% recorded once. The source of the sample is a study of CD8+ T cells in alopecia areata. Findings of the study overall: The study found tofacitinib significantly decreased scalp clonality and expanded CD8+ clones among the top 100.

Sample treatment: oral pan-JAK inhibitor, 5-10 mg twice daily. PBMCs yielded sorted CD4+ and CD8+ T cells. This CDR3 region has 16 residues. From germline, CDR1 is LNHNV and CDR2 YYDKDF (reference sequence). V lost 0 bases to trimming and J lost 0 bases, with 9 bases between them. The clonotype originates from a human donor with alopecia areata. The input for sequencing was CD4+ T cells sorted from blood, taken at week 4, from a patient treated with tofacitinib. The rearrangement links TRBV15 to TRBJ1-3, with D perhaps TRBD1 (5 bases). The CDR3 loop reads CATSRDPGASGNTIYF. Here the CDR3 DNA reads TGTGCCACCAGCAGAGATCCCGGGGCCTCTGGAAACACCATATATTTT.